This T cell receptor beta chain was observed in a study of PD-L1 blockade in urothelial cancer. Study as a whole: Chemotherapy regimens numbering 0 to 3 had been given to patients.

This CDR3 is 15 amino acids long. Germline-derived CDR1 and CDR2 are KGHSH and LQKENI. Trimming cost V 0 bases and J 9 bases, with 15 bases left between them. Profiling relied on immunoSEQ multiplex PCR, and the TCRdb table lists in-frame clones only, not all of them. Seen here are 40,000 to 45,000 clones, 91% observed once, and the top ten hold about 7.3%. Time point reported: peripheral blood 6 weeks after treatment start. Pretreatment and on-treatment blood mononuclear cell samples were taken, totaling between 1 and 8 time points per patient. Sequencing was performed on PBMCs, taken around atezolizumab (anti-PD-L1) treatment. This TCR was sampled from a man in his 70s with urothelial cancer. V usage is TRBV18 and J usage is TRBJ2-1; TRBD2 is a possible D gene (5 bases). The CDR3 coding sequence is TGTGCCAGCTCACCACCGGTGGTACTAGAAGGTGAGCAGTTCTTC. Translated, it gives CASSPPVVLEGEQFF.